This paragraph covers one TCR beta chain sequence. No antigen is known for it. Brentuximab vedotin exposure varied, and every patient relapsed after autologous stem cell transplantation. The V end lost 5 bases, the J end lost 5 bases, and 10 bases lay between the germline ends. Germline V gene data show CDR1 as KGHSH and CDR2 as LQKENI. The CDR3 has 13 amino acids. This sample stems from a study of PD-1 blockade in classical Hodgkin lymphoma. TCRdb keeps only in-frame clones here, not all; method: immunoSEQ multiplex PCR. The profile covers more than 90,000 clones, with more than 85% appearing a single time and around 6.6% taken by the ten largest. Study findings and constraints: Newly diagnosed patients were reported to start with lower TCR diversity than healthy donors. Differences between repertoires have undefined causes, possibly disease activity or prior therapy.

Sequences were derived from peripheral blood mononuclear cells (PBMCs), sampled before the second cycle of nivolumab. The sequence was obtained from a human donor with classical Hodgkin lymphoma. The J gene is TRBJ2-1, the V gene TRBV18, with D perhaps TRBD1 (5 bases). CDR3 DNA: TGTGCCAGCTCAAAGGGGCTCAACAATGAGCAGTTCTTC. Translated: CASSKGLNNEQFF.